The 9 T cell receptor beta chains below all came from one sample that was sequenced in a study of T cell responses to AZD1222 COVID-19 vaccine. Repertoires were generated with immunoSEQ multiplex PCR, while TCRdb's copy carries only in-frame clones and drops some. Of approximately 140,000 clones in the sample, about 90% were seen once. This specimen was peripheral blood, taken 28 days after the second AZD1222 dose. These receptors were taken from an adult who received the AZD1222 COVID-19 vaccine.

The J gene is TRBJ2-2, the V gene TRBV9, with 13 bases identical to TRBD2. The CDR3 runs 18 residues. V gave up 4 bases and J gave up 2 bases; unmatched junction bases: 8. In germline, CDR1 is SGDLS, CDR2 YYNGEE. The CDR3 sequence is CASSPRTSGSLNTGELFF. The DNA of the CDR3 is TGTGCCAGCAGCCCCCGGACTAGCGGGAGCCTAAACACCGGGGAGCTGTTTTTT. The variable domain in full, completed from reference TRBV9 and TRBJ2-2, reads DSGVTQTPKHLITATGQRVTLRCSPRSGDLSVYWYQQSLDQGLQFLIQYYNGEERAKGNILERFSAQQFPDLHSELNLSSLELGDSALYFCASSPRTSGSLNTGELFFGEGSRLTVL.

This chain connects TRBV5-1 to TRBJ1-4; D unresolved. The CDR3 has 15 residues. The germline V and J ends were trimmed by 0 bases and 7 bases, with 13 bases remaining between them. CDR1 and CDR2 from the germline V gene are SGHRS and YFSETQ. Here the CDR3 DNA reads TGCGCCAGCAGCTTGGAGGGCAGATATCTTGAAAAACTGTTTTTT. This sequence encodes CASSLEGRYLEKLFF.

The V and J genes are TRBV19 and TRBJ2-1, with 9 bases that match TRBD1. Looked up from germline, CDR1 is LNHDA and CDR2 is SQIVND (reference sequence). Losses at the gene ends were 0 bases for V and 7 bases for J; bases not matched to a gene: 10. This CDR3 is 17 amino acids long. The CDR3 here is CASSIDLGQGWRNEQFF. In nucleotides, the CDR3 is TGTGCCAGTAGTATAGATCTGGGACAGGGATGGCGAAATGAGCAGTTCTTC.

This clone was seen once. This sequence joins TRBV30 and TRBJ1-4; D may be TRBD1 (5 bases). This CDR3 contains 12 residues. Germline CDR1 is GTSNPN and CDR2 is SVGIG (reference sequence). V lost 4 bases and J lost 3, with 6 bases in between. The CDR3 nucleotides are TGTGCCTGGAAGGGGTCTAATGAAAAACTGTTTTTT. Encoded protein: CAWKGSNEKLFF.

The DNA for the CDR3 is TGTGCCGCCGGGGGGGGGACCGGGTTTAGTCAGCCCCAGCATTTT. This encodes CAAGGGTGFSQPQHF. This sequence joins TRBV24-1 and TRBJ1-5, with a tentative D call TRBD1 (5 bases). Germline CDR1 is KGHDR and CDR2 is SFDVKD. The CDR3 consists of 15 residues. V was pared by 12 bases and J by 6 bases, with 23 bases between.

The chain carries TRBV4-3 and TRBJ1-2, with D possibly matching TRBD1 (6 bases). Germline-derived CDR1 and CDR2 are LGHNA and YSLEER. V was shortened by 0 bases and J by 9 bases, with 14 bases between the two germline ends. There are 14 residues in the CDR3. This CDR3 reads CASSQDSRGARYTF. The CDR3 nucleotides read TGCGCCAGCAGCCAAGACAGCAGGGGCGCGCGCTACACCTTC.

In regard to this clone: At one of its ends the junction is not consistent with the germline gene, which may arise from a read error. The rearrangement links TRBV5-5 to TRBJ1-1; D possibly corresponds to TRBD1 (6 bases). Germline V lookup: CDR1 SGHKS, CDR2 YYEKEE (reference sequence). This CDR3 has 13 residues. CDR3 DNA: TGTGCCAGCACCTTGGAGGGGGTTGTTGAAGCTTTCTTT. Protein: CASTLEGVVEAFF.

The V gene is TRBV7-3, the J gene TRBJ2-3, with TRBD1 identical over 7 bases. Germline CDR1 SGHTA, CDR2 FQGTGA. Trimming took 5 bases from V and 4 from J; bases not matched to a gene: 9. The CDR3 extends over 15 amino acids. The DNA of the CDR3 is TGTGCCAGCAGCCGAAGGGGGCTCGGATCAGATACGCAGTATTTT. Residues: CASSRRGLGSDTQYF.

This clone appeared a single time. This chain links TRBV11-3 with TRBJ2-7, with D tentatively TRBD2 (5 bases). CDR1 and CDR2 (germline): SGHNT, YENEEA. The CDR3 has 16 amino acids. Deletions cut 0 bases from V and 6 bases from J, with 18 bases between. The CDR3 reads CASSLDGGALLSEQYF. The CDR3 DNA sequence: TGTGCCAGCAGCTTAGACGGAGGAGCCCTCCTCAGCGAGCAGTACTTC.